Below are 18 T cell receptor beta chains sequenced from a single sample in a study of CD4 T cells in relation to SARS-CoV-2 and coronaviruses. These receptors lack a known antigen. Libraries were prepared by immunoSEQ multiplex PCR; TCRdb keeps only in-frame clonotypes and omits some of them. The table records roughly 23,000 clones, around 74% of them present only once. Unexposed donor CD4+ T cells date from about 2011-2018, before the COVID-19 pandemic. Isolation of CD4+ T cells took place after less than 11 days in culture. The sequencing input was CD4+ T cells from PBMCs, cultured in vitro. The receptors here all came from a human donor in good health.

This chain joins TRBV5-4 and TRBJ1-4, with D unresolved. V lost 2 bases and J 0 bases, leaving 5 bases between the germline ends. The CDR3 contains 14 residues. Germline values: CDR1 SGHNT, CDR2 YYREEE (reference sequence). CDR3 DNA sequence: TGTGCCAGCAGCTTAGGAGCAACTAATGAAAAACTGTTTTTT. Amino acid sequence: CASSLGATNEKLFF.

The rearrangement uses TRBV5-1 and TRBJ1-1; no clear D. Deletions cut 4 bases from V and 0 bases from J, with 13 bases between. CDR3 size: 15 residues. Germline V gene data show CDR1 as SGHRS and CDR2 as YFSETQ. CDR3 sequence: CASSPRVEMNTEAFF. The DNA of the CDR3 is TGCGCCAGCAGCCCGAGGGTGGAAATGAACACTGAAGCTTTCTTT.

The gene calls are TRBV2 and TRBJ1-1; unclear D gene. CDR1 is SNHLY, CDR2 FYNNEI, per germline. The CDR3 totals 14 residues. Trimming removed 4 bases at V and 2 bases at J, with 11 bases between. This CDR3 reads CASSVERLNTEAFF. CDR3 sequence (DNA): TGTGCCAGCAGTGTTGAGCGGCTCAACACTGAAGCTTTCTTT. The variable domain in full, with the rest retrieved from reference TRBV2 and TRBJ1-1, is EPEVTQTPSHQVTQMGQEVILRCVPISNHLYFYWYRQILGQKVEFLVSFYNNEISEKSEIFDDQFSVERPDGSNFTLKIRSTKLEDSAMYFCASSVERLNTEAFFGQGTRLTVV.

This chain uses TRBV9 with TRBJ2-7; D is unresolved. The CDR3 contains 15 residues. Germline CDR1 and CDR2: SGDLS and YYNGEE. V dropped 4 bases and J dropped 3 bases, with 17 bases sitting between them. CDR3 region: CASSLTPNSFYEQYF. The DNA for the CDR3 is TGTGCCAGCAGCCTTACTCCAAATAGTTTCTACGAGCAGTACTTC.

This clone has a handful of counts. This chain connects TRBV2 to TRBJ1-5, with D maybe TRBD1 (6 bases). CDR1 and CDR2 from the germline V gene are SNHLY and FYNNEI. Trimming removed 7 bases from V and 5 bases from J, with 12 bases in between. The CDR3 is 13 amino acids. The CDR3 DNA reads as TGTGCCAGCAAGGGGGGGCTGGATCAGCCCCAGCATTTT. Protein product: CASKGGLDQPQHF.

The CDR3 nucleotides read TGCGCCAGCAGCTTGGATGGGGACACGCTGTATAATTCACCCCTCCACTTT. Protein product: CASSLDGDTLYNSPLHF. The chain uses TRBV5-1 and TRBJ1-6; weak D call: TRBD1 (6 bases). The CDR3 runs 17 residues. Trimming removed 0 bases at V and 4 bases at J, with 14 bases between. Germline values: CDR1 SGHRS, CDR2 YFSETQ.

In this sample, this clone turned up a few times. V gene TRBV5-1 combines with J gene TRBJ1-3, with D possibly matching TRBD1 (5 bases). V lost 5 bases and J lost 4, with 10 bases in between. The CDR3 loop spans 13 amino acids. Looked up from germline, CDR1 is SGHRS and CDR2 is YFSETQ. The DNA for the CDR3 is TGCGCCAGCAGTCAGGGCGGAGGAAACACCATATATTTT. This codes for CASSQGGGNTIYF.

The V gene is TRBV25-1, the J gene TRBJ1-2; 8 nucleotides match TRBD1. The CDR3 consists of 15 residues. Germline V lookup: CDR1 MGHDK, CDR2 SYGVNS. V was clipped by 6 bases and J by 0 bases; unmatched bases: 6. The CDR3 DNA follows: TGTGCCAGCAGCGACCCAGGGGGCTCTAACTATGGCTACACCTTC. Protein sequence: CASSDPGGSNYGYTF.

The J gene is TRBJ2-1, the V gene TRBV14, with D perhaps matching TRBD2 (6 bases). Looked up from germline, CDR1 is SGHDN and CDR2 is FVKESK. Trimming removed 1 base from V and 7 bases from J, with 17 bases in between. The CDR3 consists of 16 residues. The CDR3 is CASSQVSRPGVNEQFF. The CDR3 DNA is TGTGCCAGCAGCCAAGTAAGCCGTCCGGGGGTGAATGAGCAGTTCTTC.

The V call is TRBV3-1 (or the pseudogene TRBV3-2), the J call TRBJ1-4; no clear D. Germline loops: CDR1 LGHDT, CDR2 YNNKEL (reference sequence). V dropped 3 bases and J dropped 7 bases, with 12 bases sitting between them. This CDR3 region has 14 residues. Here the CDR3 reads CASSHVNPGEKLFF. The DNA of the CDR3 is TGTGCCAGCAGCCATGTTAATCCGGGTGAAAAACTGTTTTTT.

V and J are TRBV7-3 and TRBJ2-2; D ambiguous. Germline V CDR1 and CDR2: SGHTA, FQGTGA. The germline V and J ends were trimmed by 3 bases and 1 base, with 9 bases remaining between them. The CDR3 spans 15 residues. CDR3 sequence reads: CASSLSGVNTGELFF. Here the CDR3 DNA reads TGTGCCAGCAGCTTGTCTGGGGTGAACACCGGGGAGCTGTTTTTT.

V is TRBV5-1 and J is TRBJ2-3; 10 bases line up with TRBD1. Looked up from germline, CDR1 is SGHRS and CDR2 is YFSETQ. V shed 4 bases, J shed 6 bases, and the junction held 8 bases outside the gene matches. The CDR3 consists of 15 residues. CDR3 DNA sequence: TGCGCCAGCAGCGATTCCGGGACAGGGGCCGATACGCAGTATTTT. It yields the protein CASSDSGTGADTQYF.

The rearrangement uses TRBV6-5 and TRBJ2-5, with D unclear. Germline assignment: CDR1 MNHEY and CDR2 SVGAGI. V was shortened by 11 bases and J by 5 bases, with 15 bases between the two germline ends. This CDR3 comprises 12 residues. The CDR3 DNA is TGTGCCCTCGGAGCCGGGTTGGAGACCCAGTACTTC. It encodes CALGAGLETQYF.

This clone was counted a few times. The genes are TRBV5-1 and TRBJ1-1; D is possibly TRBD1 (6 bases). Trimming left V 0 bases short and J 2 bases short, with 14 bases between. Germline-derived CDR1 and CDR2 are SGHRS and YFSETQ. CDR3 size: 16 residues. CDR3 coding DNA: TGCGCCAGCAGCTTGGGTGAGGGAGGGGGAAACACTGAAGCTTTCTTT. This gives the protein CASSLGEGGGNTEAFF. The full variable domain, in which reference TRBV5-1 and TRBJ1-1 provide the parts outside the CDR3, is KAGVTQTPRYLIKTRGQQVTLSCSPISGHRSVSWYQQTPGQGLQFLFEYFSETQRNKGNFPGRFSGRQFSNSRSEMNVSTLELGDSALYLCASSLGEGGGNTEAFFGQGTRLTVV.

V is TRBV10-2 and J is TRBJ1-6; D might be TRBD1 (6 bases). CDR1 WSHSY and CDR2 SAAADI come from the germline V gene. The CDR3 totals 15 residues. V gave up 5 bases and J gave up 13 bases, with 21 bases separating them. The CDR3 region is CASSWGASVGGPLHF. The DNA of the CDR3 is TGCGCCAGCAGTTGGGGGGCATCGGTTGGGGGCCCCCTCCACTTT.

V and J are TRBV11-2 and TRBJ2-3; 8 bases fit TRBD2. Germline V gene sequence: CDR1 SGHAT, CDR2 FQNNGV. J gave up 0 bases and V 2 bases, and 4 bases lay outside the gene matches. CDR3 length: 16 amino acids. The CDR3 bases are TGTGCCAGCAGCTTACAAAGCGGGAGAAGCACAGATACGCAGTATTTT. Amino acid sequence: CASSLQSGRSTDTQYF.

The chain employs TRBV9 and TRBJ1-1, with unresolved D. The germline CDR1 and CDR2 sequences are SGDLS and YYNGEE. The CDR3 is made up of 15 amino acids. The V and J ends lost 0 bases and 0 bases respectively, with 9 bases between them. DNA for the CDR3: TGTGCCAGCAGCGTAGGAACAGTAGTGAACACTGAAGCTTTCTTT. It specifies CASSVGTVVNTEAFF.

This clone was observed once. The chain recombines TRBV10-1 with TRBJ2-3, with TRBD2 as a possible D gene (5 bases). CDR3 length: 14 residues. Trimming shortened V by 4 bases and J by 0 bases, and 8 bases separated the two germline ends. Germline CDR1 WNHNN, CDR2 SYGVQD (reference sequence). DNA for the CDR3: TGCGCCAGCAGTGTGACTACTAGCACAGATACGCAGTATTTT. Translating it yields CASSVTTSTDTQYF.